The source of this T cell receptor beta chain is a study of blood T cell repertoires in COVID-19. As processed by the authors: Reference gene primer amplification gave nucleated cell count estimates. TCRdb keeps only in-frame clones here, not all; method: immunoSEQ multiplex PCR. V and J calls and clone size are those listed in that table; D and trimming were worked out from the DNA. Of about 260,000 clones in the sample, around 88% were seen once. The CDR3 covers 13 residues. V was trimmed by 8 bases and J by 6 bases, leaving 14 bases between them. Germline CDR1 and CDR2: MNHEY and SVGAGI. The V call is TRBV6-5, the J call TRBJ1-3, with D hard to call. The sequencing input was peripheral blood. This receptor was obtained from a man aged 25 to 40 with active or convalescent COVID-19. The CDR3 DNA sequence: TGTGCCAGCGGTCCCGGGTTTCCAAACACCATATATTTT. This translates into CASGPGFPNTIYF.